Each of the 6 T cell receptor beta chains below was sequenced from the same sample in a study of T and B cells in COVID-19 patients. BIOMED2 TRB-A/B primer pools were used in multiplex TRB PCR. Using its own MiXCR run on the multiplex PCR reads, TCRdb lists one record per CDR3 protein. Of tens of thousands of distinct CDR3 sequences listed, about 30% are singletons. Blood genomic DNA input for TRB amplification was roughly 220-500 ng. Sequencing was performed on blood. The receptors were sampled from a human donor who had recovered from COVID-19.

The CDR3: CSAAEGAQPQHF. The DNA of the CDR3 is TGCAGTGCTGCGGAGGGGGCGCAGCCCCAGCATTTT. This chain connects TRBV20-1 to TRBJ1-5; 7 bases are shared with TRBD1. CDR1 is DFQATT and CDR2 is SNEGSKA in the germline V gene (reference sequence). V gave up 5 bases and J gave up 7 bases; unmatched junction bases: 5. The CDR3 is made up of 12 amino acids.

This clonotype was picked up many times. V is TRBV27 and J is TRBJ2-7; D unclear. Germline V gene data show CDR1 as MNHEY and CDR2 as SMNVEV (reference sequence). The CDR3 is made up of 15 amino acids. V was shortened by 0 bases and J by 4 bases, with 13 bases between the two germline ends. The CDR3 sequence: CASSLSDRPSYEQYF. CDR3 nucleotides: TGTGCCAGCAGTTTATCGGACCGTCCTTCATACGAGCAGTACTTC.

This sequence joins TRBV11-2 and TRBJ2-3; 7 bases map to TRBD2. Germline V lookup: CDR1 SGHAT, CDR2 FQNNGV. The CDR3 length is 17 residues. Germline trimming cut 5 bases from V and 0 bases from J; bases unmatched to any gene: 11. Here the CDR3 DNA reads TGTGCCAGCAGCCCCAGTTGGGGAGGGGCGAGCACAGATACGCAGTATTTT. Translating gives CASSPSWGGASTDTQYF.

This clonotype was seen a few times. One junction end does not reproduce the germline sequence, and a read error may be involved. The rearrangement uses TRBV12-3 or TRBV12-4 and TRBJ1-2; D call uncertain. This CDR3 comprises 13 residues. The chain's CDR3 is CASSPHLTLGCAF. Written as DNA, the CDR3 is TGTGCCAGCAGTCCGCACTTGACTTTAGGGTGCGCCTTC.

The chain links TRBV13 to TRBJ2-1; TRBD1 agrees at 9 bases. J gave up 0 bases and V 6 bases, and 9 bases lay outside the gene matches. Germline V gives CDR1 PRHDT, CDR2 FYEKMQ (reference sequence). The CDR3 sequence is 17 residues long. In DNA, the CDR3 is TGTGCCAGCAGTGACAGGGGGATGGCGAGCTCCTACAATGAGCAGTTCTTC. Protein product: CASSDRGMASSYNEQFF. Full variable domain (rest looked up from reference TRBV13 and TRBJ2-1): AAGVIQSPRHLIKEKRETATLKCYPIPRHDTVYWYQQGPGQDPQFLISFYEKMQSDKGSIPDRFSAQQFSDYHSELNMSSLELGDSALYFCASSDRGMASSYNEQFFGPGTRLTVL.

This sequence joins TRBV5-1 and TRBJ2-7; 11 bases map to TRBD2. The V gene's germline CDR1 is SGHRS and CDR2 YFSETQ. After removal of 4 bases from V and 2 bases from J, the junction contained 5 bases not matched to a gene. The CDR3 consists of 15 residues. As DNA, the CDR3 is TGCGCCAGCAGCGCAGAACTAGCGGGGGCCTACGAGCAGTACTTC. Its protein product is CASSAELAGAYEQYF.